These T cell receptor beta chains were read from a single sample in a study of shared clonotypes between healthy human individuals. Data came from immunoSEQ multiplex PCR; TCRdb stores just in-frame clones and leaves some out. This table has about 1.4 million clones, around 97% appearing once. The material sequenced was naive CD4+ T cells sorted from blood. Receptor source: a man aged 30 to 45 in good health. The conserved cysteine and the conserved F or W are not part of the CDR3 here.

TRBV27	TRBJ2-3	ASRNGLVVTDTQY
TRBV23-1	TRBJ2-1	ASSQSPDRGRINEQF
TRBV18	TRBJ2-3	ASSPRTEADTQY
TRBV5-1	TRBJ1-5	ASSLAGFNNQPQH
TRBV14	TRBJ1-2	ASSRARDINKYGYT
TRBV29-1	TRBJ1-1	SVGGWNTEAF
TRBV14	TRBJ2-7	ASSRFPGQGRYEQY
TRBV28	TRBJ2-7	ASRRQGRERGEQY
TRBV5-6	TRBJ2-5	ASSPLGQQETQY
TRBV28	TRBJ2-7	ASSLRTSGYEQY
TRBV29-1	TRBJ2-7	SVEDLGRKRL
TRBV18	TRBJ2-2	ASSPGAVLGTGELF
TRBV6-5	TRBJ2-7	ASSEGQGRSYEQY
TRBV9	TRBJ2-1	ASSVVASGRTNEQF
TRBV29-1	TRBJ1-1	SVRPDSNTEAF
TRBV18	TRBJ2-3	ASSPVGKADTQY
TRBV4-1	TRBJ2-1	ASSSPTGLTGEQF
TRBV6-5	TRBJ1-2	ASRTTDGYT
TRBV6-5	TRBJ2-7	ASSYGVGPTYEQY
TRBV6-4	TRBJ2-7	ASSDLLFTGEQY
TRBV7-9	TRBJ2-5	ASSLDRIDRRQETQY
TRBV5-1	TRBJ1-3	ASSLEGISGNTIY
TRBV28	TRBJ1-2	ASRRQGNTNYGYT
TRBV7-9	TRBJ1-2	ASSRIKETGNYGYT
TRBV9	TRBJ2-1	ASSVADRVNEQF
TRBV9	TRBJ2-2	ASSVVGANTGELF
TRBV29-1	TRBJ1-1	SVVTMGGSRAF
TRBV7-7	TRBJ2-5	ASSGGLADGETQY
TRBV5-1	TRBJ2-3	ASSAGLINTDTQY
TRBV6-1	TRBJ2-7	ASSEVRGRLEQY
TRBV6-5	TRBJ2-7	ASSGGTSGTIQY
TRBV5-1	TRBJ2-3	ASSLRGYGTDTQY
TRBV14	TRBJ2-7	ASSQDLWDEQY
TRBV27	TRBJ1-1	ASSSGNTEAF
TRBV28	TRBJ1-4	ASSPRFSEKLF
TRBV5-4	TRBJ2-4	ASSLDGGSAKNIQY
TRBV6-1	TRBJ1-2	ASVLPGTYGYT
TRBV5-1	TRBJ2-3	ASSSGLAGVADTQY
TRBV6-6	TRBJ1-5	ASSQHQGGQPQH